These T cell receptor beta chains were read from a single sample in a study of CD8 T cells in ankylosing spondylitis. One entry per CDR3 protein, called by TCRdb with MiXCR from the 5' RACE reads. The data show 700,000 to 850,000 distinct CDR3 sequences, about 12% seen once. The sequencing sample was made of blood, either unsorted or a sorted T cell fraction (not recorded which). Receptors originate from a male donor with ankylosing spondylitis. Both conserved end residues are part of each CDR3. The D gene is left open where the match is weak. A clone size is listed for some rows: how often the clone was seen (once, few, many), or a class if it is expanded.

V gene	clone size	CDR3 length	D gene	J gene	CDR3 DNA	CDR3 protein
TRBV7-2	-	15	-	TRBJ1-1	TGTGCCAGCAGCTTAGTTCTTTTGTCGGGCACTGAAGCTTTCTTT	CASSLVLLSGTEAFF
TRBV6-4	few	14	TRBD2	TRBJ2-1	TGTGCCAGCAGCAGATTAGCGGGTAGTTATGAGCAGTTCTTC	CASSRLAGSYEQFF
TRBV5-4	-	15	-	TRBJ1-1	TGTGCCAGCAGCCTGGGAATCCTGGGGGACACTGAAGCTTTCTTT	CASSLGILGDTEAFF
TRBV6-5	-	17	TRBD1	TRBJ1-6	TGTGCCAGCAGTTATCCCGGGACAGGCATTATCAGTTCACCCCTCCACTTT	CASSYPGTGIISSPLHF
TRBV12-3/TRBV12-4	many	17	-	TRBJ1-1	TGTGCCAGCAGTTCCCTTGTTGGCAGGCCGACGTCCAGTGAAGCTTTCTTT	CASSSLVGRPTSSEAFF
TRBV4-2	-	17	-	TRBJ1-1	TGTGCCAGCAGCCACCCGAGGGCGAGGGGTATGAACACTGAAGCTTTCTTT	CASSHPRARGMNTEAFF
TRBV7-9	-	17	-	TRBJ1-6	TGTGCCAGCAGCTTAACATACCGGACCGGGGTCGGATCACCCCTCCACTTT	CASSLTYRTGVGSPLHF
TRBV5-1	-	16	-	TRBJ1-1	TGCGCCAGCAGCGCCAACGATGGGACGGGGAACACTGAAGCTTTCTTT	CASSANDGTGNTEAFF
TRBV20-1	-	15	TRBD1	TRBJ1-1	TGCAGTGCTAGAGATGGGGGGACAGTGAACACTGAAGCTTTCTTT	CSARDGGTVNTEAFF
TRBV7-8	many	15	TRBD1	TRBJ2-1	TGTGCCAGCAGCTTTGGGACAGGGGGTTACAATGAGCAGTTCTTC	CASSFGTGGYNEQFF
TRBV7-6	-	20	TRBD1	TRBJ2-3	TGTGCCAGCAGCCGTAACCCGGGACAGTGGGGATTTGAGGGGTCAGATACGCAGTATTTT	CASSRNPGQWGFEGSDTQYF
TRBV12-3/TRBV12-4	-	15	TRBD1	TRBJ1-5	TGTGCCAGCAGTTTAGGCCGGGACAGAAATCAGCCCCAGCATTTT	CASSLGRDRNQPQHF
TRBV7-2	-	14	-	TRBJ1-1	TGTGCCAGCAGCCCGGACAGACAAAGGACTGAAGCTTTCTTT	CASSPDRQRTEAFF
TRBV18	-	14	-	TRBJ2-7	TGTGCCAGCTCACCGACCTCCGCAGGCTACGAGCAGTACTTC	CASSPTSAGYEQYF
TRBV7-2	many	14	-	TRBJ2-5	TGTGCCAGCAGTCTAAACCAGGGTGAAGAGACCCAGTACTTC	CASSLNQGEETQYF
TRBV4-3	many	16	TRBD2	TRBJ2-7	TGCGCCAGCAGCCAAGTCTGGGGACTAGCGGTCTACGAGCAGTACTTC	CASSQVWGLAVYEQYF
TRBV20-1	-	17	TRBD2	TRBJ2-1	TGCTGCGCTAGACCCCTGGGACTAGCGGGTCCCTACAATGAGCAGTTCTTC	CCARPLGLAGPYNEQFF
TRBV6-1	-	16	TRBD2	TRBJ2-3	TGTGCCAGCAGAGGACTAGCGGGGGGGAACACAGATACGCAGTATTTT	CASRGLAGGNTDTQYF
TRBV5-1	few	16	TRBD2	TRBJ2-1	TGCGCCAGCAGCTTAGGACTAGCGGGGGGGCCTAATGAGCAGTTCTTC	CASSLGLAGGPNEQFF
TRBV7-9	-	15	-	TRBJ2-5	TGTGCCAGCAGCCACGGGGGTCTTCAGGTAGAGACCCAGTACTTC	CASSHGGLQVETQYF
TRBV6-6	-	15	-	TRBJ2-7	TGTGCCAGCAGTTACTCGAACGGACTTCGGAGCGAGCAGTACTTC	CASSYSNGLRSEQYF
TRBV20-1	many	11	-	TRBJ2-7	TGCAGTGCTAGGGACAACTACGAGCAGTACTTC	CSARDNYEQYF
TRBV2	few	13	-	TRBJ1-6	TGTGCCAGCAGACAGGTTTTTGATTCACCCCTCCACTTT	CASRQVFDSPLHF
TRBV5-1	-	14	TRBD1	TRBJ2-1	TGCGCCAGCAGCTTCCGGACAGGGCGGAATGAGCAGTTCTTC	CASSFRTGRNEQFF
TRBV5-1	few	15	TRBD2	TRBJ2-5	TGCGCCAGCAGCTTGACGGGAGGTGGGCAAGAGACCCAGTACTTC	CASSLTGGGQETQYF
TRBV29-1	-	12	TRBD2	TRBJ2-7	TGCAGCGTGGGACTAGCGGGTAACGAGCAGTACTTC	CSVGLAGNEQYF
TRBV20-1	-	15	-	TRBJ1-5	TGCAGTGCTAGTAACAGGGAGTATAGCAATCAGCCCCAGCATTTT	CSASNREYSNQPQHF
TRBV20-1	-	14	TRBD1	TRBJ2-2	TGCAGTGCTAGATTACAGGGGGCGCCCGGGGAGCTGTTTTTT	CSARLQGAPGELFF
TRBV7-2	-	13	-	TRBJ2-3	TGTGCCAGCAGCTTATACCGGTCAGATACGCAGTATTTT	CASSLYRSDTQYF
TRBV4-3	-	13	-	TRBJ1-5	TGCGCCAGCAGCCAAGATCATGCCCAGCCCCAGCATTTT	CASSQDHAQPQHF
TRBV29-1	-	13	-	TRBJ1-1	TGCAGCGCAGCGACGGGGTATAGGACTGAAGCTTTCTTT	CSAATGYRTEAFF
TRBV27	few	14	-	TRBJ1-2	TGTGCCAGCAGCGACTGGGGCACTAACTATGGCTACACCTTC	CASSDWGTNYGYTF
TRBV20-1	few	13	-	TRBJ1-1	TGCAGTGCTGGGCGGTACAGGAACACTGAAGCTTTCTTT	CSAGRYRNTEAFF
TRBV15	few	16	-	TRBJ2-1	TGTGCCACCAGCAGAGGGGTTGCAGGGTCGGGGGATGAGCAGTTCTTC	CATSRGVAGSGDEQFF
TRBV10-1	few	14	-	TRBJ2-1	TGCGCCAGCAGCCCCCTGGGGGTCTACAATGAGCAGTTCTTC	CASSPLGVYNEQFF
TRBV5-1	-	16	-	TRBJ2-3	TGCGCCAGCAGCTCGTCTATCGGGGTTGGCACAGATACGCAGTATTTT	CASSSSIGVGTDTQYF
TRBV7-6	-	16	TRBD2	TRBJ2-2	TGTGCCAGCAGCTTAGTCAGCGGGGCGAACACCGGGGAGCTGTTTTTT	CASSLVSGANTGELFF
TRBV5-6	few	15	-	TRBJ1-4	TGTGCCAGCAGCTGGAGGGAGTCGGGTTGGGAAAAACTGTTTTTT	CASSWRESGWEKLFF
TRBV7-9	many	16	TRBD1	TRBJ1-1	TGTGCCAGCACCACGAACAGGGGAGGAGGTAGCTCTGAAGCTTTCTTT	CASTTNRGGGSSEAFF
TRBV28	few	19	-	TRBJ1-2	TGTGCCAGCAGTTTGATATCGATCGGAGACACTACAACTAGATATGGCTACACCTTC	CASSLISIGDTTTRYGYTF
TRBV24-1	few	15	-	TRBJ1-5	TGTGCCACCAGTGACGCGAGCATCCCCAATCAGCCCCAGCATTTT	CATSDASIPNQPQHF
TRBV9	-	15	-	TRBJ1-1	TGTGCCAGCAGCGTAGTCCCACAGGGTGACACTGAAGCTTTCTTT	CASSVVPQGDTEAFF
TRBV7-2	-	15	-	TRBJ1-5	TGTGCCAGCAGCTTAGTTGGGGGGCTGGATCAGCCCCAGCATTTT	CASSLVGGLDQPQHF
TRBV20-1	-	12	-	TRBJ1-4	TGCAGTGGAACGGCGGCTAATGAAAAACTGTTTTTT	CSGTAANEKLFF
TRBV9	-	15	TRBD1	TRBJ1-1	TGTGCCAGCAGCCCACAGGGGGCGCGGGACACTGAAGCTTTCTTT	CASSPQGARDTEAFF
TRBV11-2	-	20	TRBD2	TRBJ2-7	TGTGCCAGCAGCATGGGACTAGCGGGAGGAGCTAATCTTTTATCCTACGAGCAGTACTTC	CASSMGLAGGANLLSYEQYF
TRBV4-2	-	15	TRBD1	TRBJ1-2	TGTGCCAGCAGCCAAGATGCCGACAGGGTGAATGGCTACACCTTC	CASSQDADRVNGYTF
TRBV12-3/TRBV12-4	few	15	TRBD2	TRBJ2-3	TGTGCCAGCAGATCGACTAGCGGCTACACAGATACGCAGTATTTT	CASRSTSGYTDTQYF
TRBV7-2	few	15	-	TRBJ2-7	TGTGCCAGCAGCCCTGGTGGCGGCCAGTCCTACGAGCAGTACTTC	CASSPGGGQSYEQYF
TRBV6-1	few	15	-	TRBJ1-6	TGTGCCAGCAGTCGTCTACCCCAAAGGAATTCACCCCTCCACTTT	CASSRLPQRNSPLHF
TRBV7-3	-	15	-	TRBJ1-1	TGTGCCAGCAGCATAGACGGGACATACTACACTGAAGCTTTCTTT	CASSIDGTYYTEAFF
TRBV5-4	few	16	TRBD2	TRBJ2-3	TGTGCCAGCAGCCCCTCTAGCGGGGGGGCTCCAGATACGCAGTATTTT	CASSPSSGGAPDTQYF
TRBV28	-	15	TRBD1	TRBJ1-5	TGTGCCAGCAGCGTTCGACAGGGGCCGAATCAGCCCCAGCATTTT	CASSVRQGPNQPQHF
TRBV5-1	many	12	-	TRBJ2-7	TGTGCCAGCAGCTTAGGGGGCTACGAGCAGTACTTC	CASSLGGYEQYF
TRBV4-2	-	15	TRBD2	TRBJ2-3	TGTGCCAGCAGCCAGAGACTAGCGAGCACAGATACGCAGTATTTT	CASSQRLASTDTQYF